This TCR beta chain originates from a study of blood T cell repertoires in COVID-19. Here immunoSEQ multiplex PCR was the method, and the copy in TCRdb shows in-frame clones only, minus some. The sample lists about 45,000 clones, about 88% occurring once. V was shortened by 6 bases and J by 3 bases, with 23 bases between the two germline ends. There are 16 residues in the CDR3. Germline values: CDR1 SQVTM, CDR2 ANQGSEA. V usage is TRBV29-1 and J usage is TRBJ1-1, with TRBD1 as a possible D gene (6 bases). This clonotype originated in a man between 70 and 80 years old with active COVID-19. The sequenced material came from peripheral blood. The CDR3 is CSVAPRGGAADTEAFF. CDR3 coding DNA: TGCAGCGTCGCTCCCCGGGGGGGGGCCGCGGACACTGAAGCTTTCTTT.